This T cell receptor (beta chain) was recorded in a study of blood T cell repertoires in COVID-19. Study at large: The United States, Italy and Spain provided the acute and convalescent COVID-19 samples.

Germline CDR1 reads SNHLY; CDR2 reads FYNNEI. The CDR3 contains 14 residues. Trimming cost V 5 bases and J 7 bases; bases outside gene matches: 9. Using immunoSEQ multiplex PCR, the repertoire was profiled, and TCRdb retains in-frame clones only, with some absent. The table lists around 480,000 clones, roughly nine tenths of them singletons, with approximately 0.7% in the top ten. Sequences were obtained from PBMCs or T cells enriched from blood (not recorded which). The V and J genes are TRBV2 and TRBJ1-2; 8 nucleotides align to TRBD1. The receptor's source is a woman younger than 35 who had recovered from COVID-19. CDR3 loop: CASSRQGPVSGYTF. In DNA, the CDR3 is TGTGCCAGCAGTAGACAGGGGCCGGTGAGTGGCTACACCTTC.